Listed below are T cell receptor beta chains from one sample, sequenced in a study of blood T cell repertoires in COVID-19. Measured with immunoSEQ multiplex PCR; TCRdb has only the in-frame clones, and not every one. The data contain approximately 220,000 clones, more than 75% of them singletons. Sequenced: peripheral blood. The source of these receptors is a man aged 50 to 60 with acute or convalescent COVID-19. Both conserved end residues are part of each CDR3. D genes are given only for firm matches. Clone size is not always given. Where it is, it says once, few, many or a class for expanded clones.

v_call	j_call	clone_size	d_call	cdr3_length	cdr3_nt	cdr3_aa
TRBV15	TRBJ2-1	.	TRBD2	15	TGTGCCACCAGCAGAGGACTAGCGGGGGTTAATGAGCAGTTCTTC	CATSRGLAGVNEQFF
TRBV20-1	TRBJ1-2	.	.	13	TGCAGTGCTACTGAGGGGGGAGTCTATGGCTACACCTTC	CSATEGGVYGYTF
TRBV27	TRBJ1-2	.	TRBD1	18	TGTGCCAGCAGTTTCGCCGGGACAGGGGGCGTTATTAACTATGGCTACACCTTC	CASSFAGTGGVINYGYTF
TRBV2	TRBJ2-7	.	TRBD1	14	TGTGCCAGCAGGGTACTGACAGGGCTTTACGAGCAGTACTTC	CASRVLTGLYEQYF
TRBV9	TRBJ2-7	.	TRBD1	14	TGTGCCAGCAGCGCCTCGGGACAGGGCTACGAGCAGTACTTC	CASSASGQGYEQYF
TRBV19	TRBJ1-1	.	.	15	TGTGCCAGTAGTATAGTTAGGGGTCCAACCCGTGAAGCTTTCTTT	CASSIVRGPTREAFF
TRBV6-4	TRBJ1-2	.	TRBD1	14	TGTGCCAGCAGTGACCCATGGACAGGGTCTGGCTACACCTTC	CASSDPWTGSGYTF
TRBV9	TRBJ2-7	.	.	14	TGTGCCAGCAGCGTAGGGAACAGTCTTCCCGAGCAGTACTTC	CASSVGNSLPEQYF
TRBV5-1	TRBJ1-2	.	.	14	TGCGCCAGCAGCCCCACCCCAGGGGTGGGCGGCTACACCTTC	CASSPTPGVGGYTF
TRBV2	TRBJ1-1	.	TRBD1	13	TGTGCCAGCAGCCGGGACAGAAGCCGTGAAGCTTTCTTT	CASSRDRSREAFF
TRBV5-1	TRBJ2-7	.	.	15	TGCGCCAGCAGCCGCGGGCAGGGAGGATCCTACGAGCAGTACTTC	CASSRGQGGSYEQYF
TRBV6-5	TRBJ2-3	.	TRBD1	12	TGTGCGTCGGGACAGCGCACAGATACGCAGTATTTT	CASGQRTDTQYF
TRBV2	TRBJ1-2	few	.	13	TGTGCCAGCAGAGTTGACAGCATCTATGGCTACACCTTC	CASRVDSIYGYTF
TRBV5-1	TRBJ2-2	.	.	13	TGCGCCAGCAGTCAGACGAACACCGGGGAGCTGTTTTTT	CASSQTNTGELFF
TRBV5-1	TRBJ1-1	.	TRBD1	15	TGCGCCAGCAGCGCGGGACAGGGGGCGAGGACTGAAGCTTTCTTT	CASSAGQGARTEAFF
TRBV11-2	TRBJ2-1	.	.	13	TGTGCCACCTCAGGGGCGACCTACAATGAGCAGTTCTTC	CATSGATYNEQFF
TRBV4-2	TRBJ2-5	.	.	18	TGTGCCAGCAGCCAAGATGCCGGGACACTATACTATCAAGAGACCCAGTACTTC	CASSQDAGTLYYQETQYF
TRBV10-3	TRBJ1-2	.	.	14	TGTGCCATCAGTCCTAGCGGGGATGGCTATGGCTACACCTTC	CAISPSGDGYGYTF
TRBV5-6	TRBJ1-4	.	.	15	TGTGCCAGCAGCTCAGCAGGGCGAACTAATGAAAAACTGTTTTTT	CASSSAGRTNEKLFF
TRBV19	TRBJ1-2	.	.	18	TGTGCCAGTATTGGGTTTGGGTCCGCGCGACTAAGAAAATATGGCTACACCTTC	CASIGFGSARLRKYGYTF
TRBV12-3/TRBV12-4	TRBJ2-5	.	.	13	TGTGCCAGCAGTTTTGGCGGTAAAGAGACCCAGTACTTC	CASSFGGKETQYF
TRBV4-2	TRBJ2-6	.	.	15	TGTGCCAGCAGCCAGGCCATCTCTGGGGCCAACGTCCTGACTTTC	CASSQAISGANVLTF
TRBV19	TRBJ2-5	.	.	13	TGTGCCAGTAGTATACAGGTACAAGAGACCCAGTACTTC	CASSIQVQETQYF
TRBV5-1	TRBJ2-7	.	.	13	TGCGCCAGCAGCTTGGAGGGGCAGTACGAGCAGTACTTC	CASSLEGQYEQYF
TRBV6-5	TRBJ1-3	.	TRBD1	15	TGTGCCAGCAGAAGTTCAGGGGGCTTTGGAAACACCATATATTTT	CASRSSGGFGNTIYF
TRBV6-2/TRBV6-3	TRBJ1-5	.	.	12	TGTGCCAGCAGTCAGGGGAATCAGCCCCAGCATTTT	CASSQGNQPQHF
TRBV4-1	TRBJ2-7	.	TRBD1	14	TGCGCCAGCAGCCAAAGGACAGGAACCTACGAGCAGTACTTC	CASSQRTGTYEQYF
TRBV5-1	TRBJ1-5	.	.	14	TGCGCCAGCAGCTCGGGAGGTGAAGGGGCGCCCCAGCATTTT	CASSSGGEGAPQHF
TRBV9	TRBJ1-1	.	TRBD1	14	TGTGCCAGCAGCCACGACAGGGTAGGTGCTGAAGCTTTCTTT	CASSHDRVGAEAFF
TRBV7-8	TRBJ1-5	.	TRBD1	16	TGTGCCAGCAGCTTAACCCCGACAGGGAATAATCAGCCCCAGCATTTT	CASSLTPTGNNQPQHF
TRBV12-3/TRBV12-4	TRBJ2-2	few	TRBD2	13	TGTGCCAGCACGCGGGGGGGGCCCGGGGAGCTGTTTTTT	CASTRGGPGELFF
TRBV18	TRBJ2-7	.	TRBD2	17	TGTGCCAGCTCACCTTGGTCCACTAGCGGGGCAAAAATCGAGCAGTACTTC	CASSPWSTSGAKIEQYF
TRBV9	TRBJ1-5	once	.	15	TGTGCCAGCAGCGTAGGGACAGAAAGGGGGCAGCCCCAGCATTTT	CASSVGTERGQPQHF
TRBV3-1/TRBV3-2	TRBJ2-1	.	TRBD2	15	TGTGCCAGCAGCCGGAGCGGGGGAACTGGTAATGAGCAGTTCTTC	CASSRSGGTGNEQFF
TRBV7-7	TRBJ2-7	.	TRBD1	14	TGTGCCAGCAGCCCCCGACAGGGTTCGTACGAGCAGTACTTC	CASSPRQGSYEQYF
TRBV9	TRBJ2-3	.	.	15	TGTGCCAGCAGCGTTGCTCAGGGGTACACAGATACGCAGTATTTT	CASSVAQGYTDTQYF
TRBV5-6	TRBJ1-2	.	.	16	TGTGCCAGCAGTCAGTCTCAGGGGTTAAATATATATGGCTACACCTTC	CASSQSQGLNIYGYTF
TRBV4-1	TRBJ1-2	.	.	13	TGCGCCAGCAGCCACGGAGCAGTCTATGGCTACACCTTC	CASSHGAVYGYTF
TRBV25-1	TRBJ2-5	.	.	18	TGTGCCAGCAGTGAATATATTCGGGGCAGGGGTTTTACAGAGACCCAGTACTTC	CASSEYIRGRGFTETQYF
TRBV6-5	TRBJ1-3	.	.	15	TGTGCCAGCAGTAGGACTGATTACTCTGGAAACACCATATATTTT	CASSRTDYSGNTIYF